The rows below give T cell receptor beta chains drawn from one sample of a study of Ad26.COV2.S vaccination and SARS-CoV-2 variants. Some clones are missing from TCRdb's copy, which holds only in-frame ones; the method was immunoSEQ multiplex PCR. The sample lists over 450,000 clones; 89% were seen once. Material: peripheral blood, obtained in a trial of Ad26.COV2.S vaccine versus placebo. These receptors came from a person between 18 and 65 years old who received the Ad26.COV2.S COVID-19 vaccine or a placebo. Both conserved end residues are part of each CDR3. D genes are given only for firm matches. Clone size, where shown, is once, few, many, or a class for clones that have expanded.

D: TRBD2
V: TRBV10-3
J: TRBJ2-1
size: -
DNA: TGTGCCATCAGTGAAGCTAGCGGCTCCTACAATGAGCAGTTCTTC
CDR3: CAISEASGSYNEQFF

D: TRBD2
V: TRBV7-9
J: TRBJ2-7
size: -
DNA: TGTGCCAGCAGCGCTCGAATAGCGGGTAGCTCCTACGAGCAGTACTTC
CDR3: CASSARIAGSSYEQYF

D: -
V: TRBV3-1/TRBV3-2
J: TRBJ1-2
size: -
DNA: TGTGCCAGCAGCCAAAGGGGAGGCGGCTACACCTTC
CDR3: CASSQRGGGYTF

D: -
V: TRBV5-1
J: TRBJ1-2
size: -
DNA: TGCGCCAGCAGCTTGGGACAGGCGAACTATGGCTACACCTTC
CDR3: CASSLGQANYGYTF

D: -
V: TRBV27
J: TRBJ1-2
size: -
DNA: TGTGCCAGCAGGTTAGCAGGGTATGGCTACACCTTC
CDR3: CASRLAGYGYTF

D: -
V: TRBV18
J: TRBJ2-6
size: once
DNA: TGTGCCAGCTCACCGTCTGAAAGGATCTCTGGGGCCAACGTCCTGACTTTC
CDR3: CASSPSERISGANVLTF

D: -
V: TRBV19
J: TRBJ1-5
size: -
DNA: TGTGCCAGTAGCTTAAGGGGCAATCAGCCCCAGCATTTT
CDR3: CASSLRGNQPQHF

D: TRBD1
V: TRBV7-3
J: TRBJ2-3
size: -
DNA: TGTGCCAGCAGCCCCGGGACAGGGGCCATAGATACGCAGTATTTT
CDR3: CASSPGTGAIDTQYF

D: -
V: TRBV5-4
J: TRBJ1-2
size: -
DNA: TGTGCCAGCAGCTTAGGGACATCTACCAATGGCTACACCTTC
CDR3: CASSLGTSTNGYTF

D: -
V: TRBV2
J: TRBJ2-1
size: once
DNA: TGTGCCAGCCCGGGAAACCAAACCGGCAATGAGCAGTTCTTC
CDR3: CASPGNQTGNEQFF

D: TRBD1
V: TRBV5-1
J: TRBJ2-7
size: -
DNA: TGCGCCAGCGGAGCCTACCGGGACAGCACCTACGAGCAGTACTTC
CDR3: CASGAYRDSTYEQYF

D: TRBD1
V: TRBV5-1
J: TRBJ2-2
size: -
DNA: TGCGCCAGCAGCGGGACAGGGGTCGCCGGGGAGCTGTTTTTT
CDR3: CASSGTGVAGELFF

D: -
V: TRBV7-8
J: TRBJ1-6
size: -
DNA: TGTGCCAGCAGCTCCCAAGGGGCAACGTATAATTCACCCCTCCACTTT
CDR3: CASSSQGATYNSPLHF

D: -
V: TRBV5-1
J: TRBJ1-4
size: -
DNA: TGCGCCAGCAGCTTGGGGGGCGCAACTGTTGAAAAACTGTTTTTT
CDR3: CASSLGGATVEKLFF

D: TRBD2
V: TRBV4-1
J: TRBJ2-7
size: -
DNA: TGCGCCAGCAGCCAAGACCCGGGGGGGGTCTACGAGCAGTACTTC
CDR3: CASSQDPGGVYEQYF

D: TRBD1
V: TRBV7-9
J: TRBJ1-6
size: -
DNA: TGTGCCAGCAGCTTACGACAGGGATGGAATTCACCCCTCCACTTT
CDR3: CASSLRQGWNSPLHF

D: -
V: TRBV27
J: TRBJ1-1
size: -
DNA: TGTGCCAGCAGTTTCCTAGGGCCGCCGGACATGAACACTGAAGCTTTCTTT
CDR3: CASSFLGPPDMNTEAFF

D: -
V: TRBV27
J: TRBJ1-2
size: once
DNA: TGTGCCAGCAGTTTAGCCGGGACGAATTATGGCTACACCTTC
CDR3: CASSLAGTNYGYTF

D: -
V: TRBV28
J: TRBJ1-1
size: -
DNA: TGTGCCAGCAGTTTAAGGGGGACTGAAGCTTTCTTT
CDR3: CASSLRGTEAFF

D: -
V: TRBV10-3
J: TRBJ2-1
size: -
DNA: TGTGCCATCAGTGAGTCTGCGTCATCCTACAATGAGCAGTTCTTC
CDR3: CAISESASSYNEQFF

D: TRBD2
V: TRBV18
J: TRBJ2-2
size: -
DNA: TGTGCCAGCTCACCTACAGCGGGAGGGGGCACCGGGGAGCTGTTTTTT
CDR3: CASSPTAGGGTGELFF

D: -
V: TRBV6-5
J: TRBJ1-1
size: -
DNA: TGTGCCAGCGGACAAGACAGGAACACTGAAGCTTTCTTT
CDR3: CASGQDRNTEAFF

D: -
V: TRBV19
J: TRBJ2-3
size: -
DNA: TGTGCCAGTAGAAACCAGCAAAATACGCAGTATTTT
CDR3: CASRNQQNTQYF

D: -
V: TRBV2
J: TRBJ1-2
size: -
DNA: TGTGCCAGCAGTGTAGAGGGCAGGGCCTATGGCTACACCTTC
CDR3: CASSVEGRAYGYTF

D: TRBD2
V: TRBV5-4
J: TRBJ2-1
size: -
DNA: TGTGCCAGCAGCTTGTATCTACTAGCGGGCTACAATGAGCAGTTCTTC
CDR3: CASSLYLLAGYNEQFF

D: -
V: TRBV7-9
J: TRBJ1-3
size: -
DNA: TGTGCCAGCAGCCTATACAGGGTTGGAAACACCATATATTTT
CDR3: CASSLYRVGNTIYF

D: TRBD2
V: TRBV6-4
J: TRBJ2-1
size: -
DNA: TGTGCCAGCAGTCAGACGGGGGAGGGTTACAATGAGCAGTTCTTC
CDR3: CASSQTGEGYNEQFF

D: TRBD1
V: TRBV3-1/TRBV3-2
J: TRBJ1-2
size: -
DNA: TGTGCCAGCAGCCCCTTCCTGGGACAGGGCGTGGGCTACACCTTC
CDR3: CASSPFLGQGVGYTF

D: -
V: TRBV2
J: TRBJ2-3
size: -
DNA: TGTGCCAGCAGTATGTCAGATACGCAGTATTTT
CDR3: CASSMSDTQYF

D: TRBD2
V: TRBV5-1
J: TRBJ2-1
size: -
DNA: TGCGCCAGCAGCTCACGCGGGAGGAACAATGAGCAGTTCTTC
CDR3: CASSSRGRNNEQFF

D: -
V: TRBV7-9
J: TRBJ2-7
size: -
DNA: TGTGCCAGCAGCAGCTCAGGGAAACCTACCTACGAGCAGTACTTC
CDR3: CASSSSGKPTYEQYF

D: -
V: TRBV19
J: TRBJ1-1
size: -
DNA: -
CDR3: CASTSGRGGTEAFF

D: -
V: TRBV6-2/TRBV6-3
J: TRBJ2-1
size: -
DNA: TGTGCCAGCAGCACCGCCCCAGGACAGCGTATACGGAATGAGCAGTTCTTC
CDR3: CASSTAPGQRIRNEQFF

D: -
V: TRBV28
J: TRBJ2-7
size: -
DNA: TGTGCCAGCAGTTTACAGGGGAGCGACGAGCAGTACTTC
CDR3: CASSLQGSDEQYF